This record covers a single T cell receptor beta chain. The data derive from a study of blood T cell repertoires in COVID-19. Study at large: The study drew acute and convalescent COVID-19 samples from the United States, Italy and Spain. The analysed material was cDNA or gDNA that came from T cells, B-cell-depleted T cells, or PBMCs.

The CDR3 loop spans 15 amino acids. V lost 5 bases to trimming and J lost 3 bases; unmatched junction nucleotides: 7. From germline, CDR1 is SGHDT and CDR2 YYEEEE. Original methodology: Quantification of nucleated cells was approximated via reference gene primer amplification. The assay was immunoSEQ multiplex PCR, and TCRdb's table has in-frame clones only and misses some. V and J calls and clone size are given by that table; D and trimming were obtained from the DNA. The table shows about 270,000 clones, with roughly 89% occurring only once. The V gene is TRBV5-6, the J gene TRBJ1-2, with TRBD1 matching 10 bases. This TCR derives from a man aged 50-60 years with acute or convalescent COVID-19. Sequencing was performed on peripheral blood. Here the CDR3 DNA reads TGTGCCAGCAGGGGAAAGGACAGGGGGGACTATGGCTACACCTTC. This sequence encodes CASRGKDRGDYGYTF.